These T cell receptor beta chains were read from a single sample in a study of cytomegalovirus exposure and HLA in healthy donors. Assay used: immunoSEQ multiplex PCR; TCRdb lists only in-frame clones, some missing. The table shows about 130,000 clones, with roughly four fifths occurring only once. The specimen was PBMCs. The receptor source for this set is a man under 40 in good health and CMV-seronegative. CDR3s include the opening cysteine and the closing phenylalanine or tryptophan. A D gene is named only where the DNA matches it firmly. Clone size, where shown, is once, few, many, or a class for clones that have expanded.

CDR3nt,CDR3aa,j_gene,v_gene,abundance,d_gene
TGCGCCAGCAGCTTGACAGGGTTTGGAAACACCATATATTTT,CASSLTGFGNTIYF,TRBJ1-3,TRBV5-1,few,-
TGCGCCAGCAGCCCCAGTGGGGCGGGGGAAGAGACCCAGTACTTC,CASSPSGAGEETQYF,TRBJ2-5,TRBV5-1,-,TRBD2
TGTTCCAGCAGCTTAAGGGGCATGGGCCCCCCCTATGGCTACACCTTC,CSSSLRGMGPPYGYTF,TRBJ1-2,TRBV7-9,-,-
TGTGCCAGCAGTTCCACACAAGGAAGAAGCGTTGAAGCTTTCTTT,CASSSTQGRSVEAFF,TRBJ1-1,TRBV6-5,-,-
TGTGCCAGCAGCTCCTCGCGGGTGTTCCCTCTTTTGGGCAAAAACATTCAGTACTTC,CASSSSRVFPLLGKNIQYF,TRBJ2-4,TRBV7-8,-,-
TGTGCCACCACCTGGGGAGTGACCGGGGAGCTGTTTTTT,CATTWGVTGELFF,TRBJ2-2,TRBV19,-,-
TGTGCCAGCAGACTGGACTTAAACACTGAAGCTTTCTTT,CASRLDLNTEAFF,TRBJ1-1,TRBV5-5,-,-
TGCGCCAGCAGCCACAAGGAGAGAGTAGGGGGAGAGAGGACAGATACGCAGTATTTT,CASSHKERVGGERTDTQYF,TRBJ2-3,TRBV4-1,few,-
TGCGCCAGCAGCTTGACGGCAGGGGGTGAGGGCACTGAAGCTTTCTTT,CASSLTAGGEGTEAFF,TRBJ1-1,TRBV5-1,few,TRBD1
TGCAGCGTTGAACACCGGGGGGCGTGGGGCTACACCTTC,CSVEHRGAWGYTF,TRBJ1-2,TRBV29-1,-,-
TGTGCCAGCAGCATCGGGACAGGGGACTTTGTGGCCCAGCATTTT,CASSIGTGDFVAQHF,TRBJ1-5,TRBV7-2,-,TRBD1
TGTGCCAGCAGGGGGGACATAGGCGGTTATGGCTACACCTTC,CASRGDIGGYGYTF,TRBJ1-2,TRBV6-1,-,-
TGTGCCTGGAGCTGGGGGACTAGCGGCGAGCAGTACTTC,CAWSWGTSGEQYF,TRBJ2-7,TRBV30,-,TRBD2
TGTGCCAGCAGCGTAGGGACTTCCGGGTACAGCCCGCACGAGCAGTACTTC,CASSVGTSGYSPHEQYF,TRBJ2-7,TRBV9,-,-
TGTGCCTGGGGACAGTTAACGCAGTACTTC,CAWGQLTQYF,TRBJ2-7,TRBV30,-,-
TGTGCCTGGAGTGTACGGGTAGTGCGGGAGACCCAGTACTTC,CAWSVRVVRETQYF,TRBJ2-5,TRBV30,once,-
TGTGCCAGCTCATCGACAGCAGACACCTATAATTCACCCCTCCACTTT,CASSSTADTYNSPLHF,TRBJ1-6,TRBV18,once,-
TGTGCCAGCAGCTCATTGACAGGGCCACATGAAAAACTGTTTTTT,CASSSLTGPHEKLFF,TRBJ1-4,TRBV7-9,few,TRBD1
TGTGCCAGCAGTGAATGGCGGGGCGGGCCGGAGACCCAGTACTTC,CASSEWRGGPETQYF,TRBJ2-5,TRBV2,-,-
TGCGCCAGCAGCTTGGTAGGGGGCGTTGGTACCGGGGAGCTGTTTTTT,CASSLVGGVGTGELFF,TRBJ2-2,TRBV5-1,-,TRBD1
TGTGCCAGCAGTGAATCGGCAGGGGGGAACTATGGCTACACCTTC,CASSESAGGNYGYTF,TRBJ1-2,TRBV2,once,TRBD1
TGTGCCAGCTCTAGGGGAGGGCGGGTAAATGGCTACACCTTC,CASSRGGRVNGYTF,TRBJ1-2,TRBV28,many,-
TGTGCCAGCAGCTTAGGACAGGGTAGGGTCTACGAGCAGTACTTC,CASSLGQGRVYEQYF,TRBJ2-7,TRBV5-6,-,TRBD1
TGTGCCAGCAGCCCGGAGGGCGGGAGGGCCTACGAGCAGTACTTC,CASSPEGGRAYEQYF,TRBJ2-7,TRBV5-4,-,TRBD2
TGTGCCAGCAGTGGTCAGGGTCATGGCTACACCTTC,CASSGQGHGYTF,TRBJ1-2,TRBV6-5,-,-
TGTGCCAGCATCATAGCGGGAGGGGAGACAGATACGCAGTATTTT,CASIIAGGETDTQYF,TRBJ2-3,TRBV6-5,once,TRBD2
TGTGCCAGCAGTCCCGGACAGGTTGGGTTCGGAGAGACCCAGTACTTC,CASSPGQVGFGETQYF,TRBJ2-5,TRBV7-3,few,TRBD1
TGTGCCAGCTTGCTCCAGGGCAGACAGCCCCAGCATTTT,CASLLQGRQPQHF,TRBJ1-5,TRBV28,-,-
TGTGCCAGCAGCCAAGGGGGGGTCTCCTCCAGCAATACGCAGTATTTT,CASSQGGVSSSNTQYF,TRBJ2-3,TRBV4-2,-,-
TGTGCCTGGGGGAAGGGGCGGAGCACAGATACGCAGTATTTT,CAWGKGRSTDTQYF,TRBJ2-3,TRBV30,-,-
TGTGCCAGCAGCCAGGGGGCAGGGGCTCAGGAGACCCAGTACTTC,CASSQGAGAQETQYF,TRBJ2-5,TRBV11-3,-,TRBD1
TGTGCCAGCAGCTTGGACGGCGGGGACACTGAAGCTTTCTTT,CASSLDGGDTEAFF,TRBJ1-1,TRBV7-6,few,-
TGTGCCAGTAGTCTCGCCACCTCATTTGGAGACACTGAAGCTTTCTTT,CASSLATSFGDTEAFF,TRBJ1-1,TRBV19,-,-
TGTGCCAGCAGTCTCGGAGGGTTGGGCACAGATACGCAGTATTTT,CASSLGGLGTDTQYF,TRBJ2-3,TRBV14,-,-
TGTGCCAGCAGCTTAGCTCGGACATTTAGCTCCTATAATTCACCCCTCCACTTT,CASSLARTFSSYNSPLHF,TRBJ1-6,TRBV7-8,once,-
TGTGCCAGCAGCACAAAGCGGGAGATCGGCACAGATACGCAGTATTTT,CASSTKREIGTDTQYF,TRBJ2-3,TRBV5-4,few,TRBD2
TGTGCCACCCGGAGAATAGCGGGAGCAGTGGAGACCCAGTACTTC,CATRRIAGAVETQYF,TRBJ2-5,TRBV6-1,once,TRBD2
TGTGCCAGCAGTTCCCTCGACAGTTACGAGCAGTACTTC,CASSSLDSYEQYF,TRBJ2-7,TRBV6-5,-,-
TGTGCCAGTAGGGGAGAGGCGAACACCGGGGAGCTGTTTTTT,CASRGEANTGELFF,TRBJ2-2,TRBV19,-,-